What follows are 20 T cell receptor beta chains derived from one specimen sequenced in a study of PD-1 blockade in classical Hodgkin lymphoma. Profiling relied on immunoSEQ multiplex PCR, and the TCRdb table lists in-frame clones only, not all of them. The sample has under 50,000 clones, around three fifths seen once. Time point described: cycle 4 day 1 (C4D1), after more than five weeks of nivolumab. Every patient was affected by relapse after autologous stem cell transplantation, while exposure to brentuximab vedotin was not uniform. The sample consisted of peripheral blood mononuclear cells (PBMCs), taken before the fourth cycle of nivolumab. The source of these receptors is a human donor with classical Hodgkin lymphoma.

CDR3 amino acids: CASSLSPHEQYF. CDR3 DNA: TGTGCCAGCAGCTTATCCCCCCACGAGCAGTACTTC. The chain carries TRBV7-8 and TRBJ2-7; unclear D gene. CDR1 and CDR2 (germline): SGHVS, FQNEAQ. V was pared by 2 bases and J by 5 bases, with 7 bases between. The CDR3 loop spans 12 amino acids.

The chain is built from TRBV28 and TRBJ2-7; 8 bases are a match to TRBD1. With V trimmed by 4 bases and J by 7 bases, 9 bases remained unmatched. This CDR3 comprises 14 residues. Looked up from germline, CDR1 is MDHEN and CDR2 is SYDVKM. CDR3 amino acids: CASSSDRGRWEQYF. CDR3 DNA: TGTGCCAGCAGTTCTGACAGGGGCCGGTGGGAGCAGTACTTC.

The rearrangement uses TRBV7-2 and TRBJ2-5; tentatively, D is TRBD1 (6 bases). CDR3 length: 16 amino acids. The V end was cut by 10 bases, the J end by 5 bases, with 26 bases between. Germline values: CDR1 SGHTA, CDR2 FQGNSA. The CDR3 region is CAINHRVSWGRETQYF. The CDR3 DNA reads TGTGCCATCAATCACAGGGTTTCCTGGGGCCGGGAGACCCAGTACTTC.

J is TRBJ1-1 and V is TRBV5-1; tentatively, D is TRBD1 (5 bases). The CDR3 contains 14 residues. CDR1 SGHRS and CDR2 YFSETQ come from the germline V gene. Trimming left V 3 bases short and J 1 base short, with 10 bases between. CDR3 nucleotide sequence: TGCGCCAGCAGCTCCCCCGGACAGAACACTGAAGCTTTCTTT. Its translation is CASSSPGQNTEAFF.

This clone was recorded at least ten times. V and J are TRBV28 and TRBJ1-5; D is undetermined. Per the germline V gene, CDR1 is MDHEN and CDR2 is SYDVKM. Trimming removed 0 bases from V and 11 bases from J, with 14 bases in between. This CDR3 comprises 14 residues. CDR3 residues: CASSLWTHTEAQHF. In DNA form, the CDR3 reads TGTGCCAGCAGTTTATGGACTCACACGGAAGCCCAGCATTTT.

As to this clone: At one boundary the junction diverges from the germline segment, which might be a read error. The V gene is TRBV6-5, the J gene TRBJ2-7; D is perhaps TRBD1 or TRBD2 (5 bases each). The CDR3 length is 13 residues. The germline CDR1 and CDR2 sequences are MNHEY and SVGAGI. CDR3 sequence (DNA): TGCGCCAGCAATAGGGGCAGGGACCACGAGCAGTACTTC. It translates to CASNRGRDHEQYF.

The chain links TRBV14 to TRBJ2-2, with 9 bases that match TRBD1. After removal of 1 base from V and 6 bases from J, the junction contained 6 bases not matched to a gene. The CDR3 consists of 16 residues. Per the germline V gene, CDR1 is SGHDN and CDR2 is FVKESK. CDR3 protein: CASSQAGTGRSGELFF. The CDR3 DNA follows: TGTGCCAGCAGCCAAGCGGGGACAGGGAGGTCCGGGGAGCTGTTTTTT.

This rearrangement joins TRBV6-5 to TRBJ2-7; 7 bases are a match to TRBD1. V was pared by 5 bases and J by 7 bases, with 8 bases of the junction left unmatched. From germline, CDR1 is MNHEY and CDR2 SVGAGI. This CDR3 has 13 amino acids. CDR3 sequence reads: CASSLGQALEQYF. CDR3 sequence (DNA): TGTGCCAGCAGTCTTGGACAGGCTCTGGAGCAGTACTTC.

The rearrangement uses TRBV19 and TRBJ2-3, with TRBD2 matching 12 bases. Trimming cost V 4 bases and J 5 bases; bases outside gene matches: 4. This CDR3 is 15 amino acids long. Germline V gene data show CDR1 as LNHDA and CDR2 as SQIVND (reference sequence). The CDR3, as DNA: TGTGCCAGTAGTAACCTAGCGGGGGGGGAAGATACGCAGTATTTT. Its translation is CASSNLAGGEDTQYF. Looking up the rest from reference TRBV19 and TRBJ2-3 gives the full variable domain: DGGITQSPKYLFRKEGQNVTLSCEQNLNHDAMYWYRQDPGQGLRLIYYSQIVNDFQKGDIAEGYSVSREKKESFPLTVTSAQKNPTAFYLCASSNLAGGEDTQYFGPGTRLTVL.

This clone was detected only a few times. The V gene is TRBV30, the J gene TRBJ2-7; 8 bases are a match to TRBD1. With 4 bases clipped from V and 1 base from J, the junction kept 6 bases outside the gene matches. Germline lookup yields CDR1 GTSNPN and CDR2 SVGIG (reference sequence). There are 14 residues in the CDR3. In DNA form, the CDR3 reads TGTGCCTGGACAGACAGGGGCCGGTCCTACGAGCAGTACTTC. The encoded protein is CAWTDRGRSYEQYF.

The V and J genes are TRBV4-3 and TRBJ2-6; D is possibly TRBD2 (5 bases). CDR1 LGHNA and CDR2 YSLEER come from the germline V gene. The CDR3 spans 17 residues. The V and J ends lost 4 bases and 4 bases respectively, with 17 bases between them. The CDR3 DNA follows: TGCGCCAGCAGCCCGCAGCGAGGGCCCTTCGGGGCCAACGTCCTGACTTTC. It translates to CASSPQRGPFGANVLTF.

V usage is TRBV19 and J usage is TRBJ1-5; D perhaps matches TRBD1 (6 bases). V was pared by 1 base and J by 5 bases, with 12 bases between. CDR3 size: 15 residues. The germline V gene has CDR1 LNHDA and CDR2 SQIVND (reference sequence). This chain's CDR3 is CASSIGGTIDQPQHF. CDR3 DNA sequence: TGTGCCAGTAGTATAGGGGGGACAATTGATCAGCCCCAGCATTTT.

The V and J genes are TRBV10-3 and TRBJ2-3, with D tentatively TRBD1 or TRBD2 (6 bases each). The V and J ends lost 6 bases and 2 bases respectively, with 9 bases between them. The germline V gene encodes CDR1 ENHRY and CDR2 SYGVKD. The CDR3 totals 13 residues. CDR3 nucleotide sequence: TGTGCCATCAGGGGGGGACACACAGATACGCAGTATTTT. This translates into CAIRGGHTDTQYF.

The rearrangement joins TRBV7-6 to TRBJ1-5, with 7 bases aligning to TRBD1. V shed 0 bases, J shed 5 bases, and the junction held 13 bases outside the gene matches. This CDR3 has 18 residues. Germline lookup yields CDR1 SGHVS and CDR2 FNYEAQ. The CDR3 DNA is TGTGCCAGCAGCTTAGCGGTAACAATACAGGGGTGGGATCAGCCCCAGCATTTT. As protein: CASSLAVTIQGWDQPQHF.

The rearrangement uses TRBV10-3 and TRBJ1-5; D unresolved. The CDR3 is 13 residues long. The ends were cut back, 4 bases at V and 4 bases at J, with 8 bases in the middle. Germline CDR1 and CDR2: ENHRY and SYGVKD. CDR3 in amino acids: CAISVTGNQPQHF. For the CDR3, the DNA is TGTGCCATCAGTGTTACGGGGAATCAGCCCCAGCATTTT.

The chain joins TRBV4-3 to TRBJ2-2; maybe TRBD2 (5 bases). CDR3 size: 15 residues. V was shortened by 0 bases and J by 5 bases, with 10 bases between the two germline ends. Germline V lookup: CDR1 LGHNA, CDR2 YSLEER. The CDR3 DNA reads TGCGCCAGCAGCCAAGATCTAAGGACTACCGGGGAGCTGTTTTTT. As protein: CASSQDLRTTGELFF.

V and J are TRBV20-1 and TRBJ2-7, with 8 nucleotides matching TRBD2. Per the germline V gene, CDR1 is DFQATT and CDR2 is SNEGSKA (reference sequence). With 4 bases clipped from V and 7 bases from J, the junction kept 3 bases outside the gene matches. The CDR3 is 11 amino acids. CDR3 nucleotide sequence: TGCAGTGCTAAAGCGGGGGAGGAGCAGTACTTC. This codes for CSAKAGEEQYF.

This clone was detected once. The J gene is TRBJ1-1, the V gene TRBV28, with D perhaps matching TRBD1 (5 bases). CDR1 and CDR2 (germline): MDHEN, SYDVKM. The ends were cut back, 5 bases at V and 1 base at J, with 11 bases in the middle. The CDR3 spans 14 residues. CDR3 residues: CASSVGRGNTEAFF. The CDR3 DNA follows: TGTGCCAGCAGTGTGGGACGGGGGAACACTGAAGCTTTCTTT.

The V gene is TRBV6-1, the J gene TRBJ2-1, with TRBD1 identical over 9 bases. This CDR3 is built from 15 residues. The V and J ends lost 5 bases and 3 bases, in that order; junction bases with no gene match: 5. Germline CDR1 and CDR2: MNHNS and SASEGT. The CDR3 nucleotides read TGTGCCAGCAGTACGGGACAGGGAAACTACAATGAGCAGTTCTTC. It yields the protein CASSTGQGNYNEQFF.

This clone was detected only a few times. The genes are TRBV4-3 and TRBJ1-6; D ambiguous. The germline V gene has CDR1 LGHNA and CDR2 YSLEER. The CDR3 is 15 residues long. Trimming stripped 0 bases from V and 9 bases from J, with 12 bases between. The CDR3: CASSQEKGLGSPLHF. CDR3 in DNA: TGCGCCAGCAGCCAAGAGAAGGGTTTGGGTTCACCCCTCCACTTT.